This entry features one T cell receptor beta chain sequence. V was trimmed by 3 bases and J by 4 bases, leaving 9 bases between them. The CDR3 spans 13 residues. CDR1 SGHTA and CDR2 FQGTGA come from the germline V gene. Original handling: Amplification with reference gene primers provided the estimates of nucleated cell counts. Produced via immunoSEQ multiplex PCR; TCRdb's table is partial and in-frame only. V and J calls and clone size are as listed in that table; D and trimming were resolved from the DNA. The data contain 500,000 to 600,000 clones, roughly 91% of them singletons. The data stem from a study of blood T cell repertoires in COVID-19. Study-level information: Sources were T cells, B-cell-depleted T cells, or PBMCs; the material itself was cDNA or gDNA.

While infection was still active, Seattle patients were enrolled and then followed longitudinally. The specimen sequenced was peripheral blood. The origin of this receptor is a woman between 45 and 65 years old with COVID-19, enrolled during active disease. The V call is TRBV7-3, the J call TRBJ1-1; a possible D gene is TRBD1 (6 bases). CDR3 in amino acids: CASSFSGATEAFF. CDR3 nucleotides: TGTGCCAGCAGCTTCTCAGGGGCCACTGAAGCTTTCTTT.